Reported below is one T cell receptor (beta chain). No antigen is known for it. The table came from immunoSEQ multiplex PCR; TCRdb's copy has only in-frame clones and leaves some out. The sample carries around 200,000 clones, around 82% recorded once. This CDR3 has 15 residues. V lost 3 bases to trimming and J lost 1 base; unmatched junction nucleotides: 4. Germline loops: CDR1 MNHEY, CDR2 SMNVEV (reference sequence). This entry belongs to a study of cytomegalovirus exposure and HLA in healthy donors. Across the whole study: The 120 or so validation repertoires and the approximately 700 first-cohort repertoires shared a platform, a later analysis reported.

Findings and caveats of the study: Generally TCR sequences proved uncommon, though certain public TCRs appeared in numerous donors.

The receptor comes from a woman in her late teens or twenties in good health and CMV-seropositive. The chain recombines TRBV27 with TRBJ2-3; 7 bases are shared with TRBD2. Sequenced sample: PBMCs. CDR3 sequence (DNA): TGTGCCAGCAGTTTTAGCGGGCGCCGCACAGATACGCAGTATTTT. Translating it yields CASSFSGRRTDTQYF.